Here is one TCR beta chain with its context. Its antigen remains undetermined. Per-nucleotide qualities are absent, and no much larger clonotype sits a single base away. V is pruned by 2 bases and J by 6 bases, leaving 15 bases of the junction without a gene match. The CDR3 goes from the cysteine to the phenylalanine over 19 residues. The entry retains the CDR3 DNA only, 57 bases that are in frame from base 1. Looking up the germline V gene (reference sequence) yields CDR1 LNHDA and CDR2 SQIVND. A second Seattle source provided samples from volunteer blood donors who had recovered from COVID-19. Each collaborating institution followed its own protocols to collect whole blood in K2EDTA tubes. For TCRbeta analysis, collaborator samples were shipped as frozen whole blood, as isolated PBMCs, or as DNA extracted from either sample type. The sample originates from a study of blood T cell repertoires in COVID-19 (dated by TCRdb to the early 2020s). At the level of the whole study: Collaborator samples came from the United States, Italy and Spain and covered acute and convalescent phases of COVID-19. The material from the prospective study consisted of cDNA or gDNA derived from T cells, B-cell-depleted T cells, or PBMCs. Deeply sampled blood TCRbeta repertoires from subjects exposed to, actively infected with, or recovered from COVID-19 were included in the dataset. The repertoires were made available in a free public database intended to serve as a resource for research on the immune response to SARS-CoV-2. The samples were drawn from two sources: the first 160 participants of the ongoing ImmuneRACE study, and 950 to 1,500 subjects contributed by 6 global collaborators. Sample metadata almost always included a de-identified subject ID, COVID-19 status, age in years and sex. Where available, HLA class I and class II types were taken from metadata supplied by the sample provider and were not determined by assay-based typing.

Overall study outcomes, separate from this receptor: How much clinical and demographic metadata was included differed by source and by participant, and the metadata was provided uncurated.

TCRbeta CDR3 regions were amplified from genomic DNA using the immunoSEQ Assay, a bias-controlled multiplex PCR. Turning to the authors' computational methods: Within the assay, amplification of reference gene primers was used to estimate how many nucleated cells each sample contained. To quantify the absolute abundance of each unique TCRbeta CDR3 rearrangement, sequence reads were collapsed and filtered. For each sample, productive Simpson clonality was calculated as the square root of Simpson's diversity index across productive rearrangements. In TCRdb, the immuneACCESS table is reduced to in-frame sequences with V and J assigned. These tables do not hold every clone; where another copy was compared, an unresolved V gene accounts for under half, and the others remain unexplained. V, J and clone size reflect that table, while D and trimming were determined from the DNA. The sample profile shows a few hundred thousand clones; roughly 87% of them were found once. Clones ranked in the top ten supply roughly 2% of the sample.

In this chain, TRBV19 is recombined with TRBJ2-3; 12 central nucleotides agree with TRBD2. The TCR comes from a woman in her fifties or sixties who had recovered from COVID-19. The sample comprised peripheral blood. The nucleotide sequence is TGTGCCAGTAGTATATCGGTGGGAGGGACTAGCGGGCGCCGGGATACGCAGTATTTT. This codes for CASSISVGGTSGRRDTQYF.